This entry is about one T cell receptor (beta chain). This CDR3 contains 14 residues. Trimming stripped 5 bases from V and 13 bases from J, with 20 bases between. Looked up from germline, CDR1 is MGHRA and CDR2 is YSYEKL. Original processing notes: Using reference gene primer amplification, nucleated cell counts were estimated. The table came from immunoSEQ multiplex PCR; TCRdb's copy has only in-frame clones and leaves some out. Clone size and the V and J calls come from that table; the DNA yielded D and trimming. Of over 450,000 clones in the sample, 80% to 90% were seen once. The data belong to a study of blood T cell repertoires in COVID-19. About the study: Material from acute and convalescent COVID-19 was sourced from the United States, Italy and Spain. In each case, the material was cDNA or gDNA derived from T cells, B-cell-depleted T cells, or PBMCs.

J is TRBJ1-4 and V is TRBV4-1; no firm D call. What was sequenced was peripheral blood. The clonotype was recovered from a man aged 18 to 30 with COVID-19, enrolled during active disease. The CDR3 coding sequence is TGCGCCAGCAGCTTGCTAAAGGTGGGCGTTGGACTGTTTTTT. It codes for CASSLLKVGVGLFF.